The text below deals with one TCR beta chain. The source of the sample is a study of blood T cell repertoires in COVID-19. The method was immunoSEQ multiplex PCR; TCRdb's version includes in-frame clones alone and lacks a portion of them. Here the sample spans 490,000 or so clones, 70% to 90% being singletons. V trimming: 3 bases; J trimming: 2 bases; junction bases outside the gene matches: 8. Germline CDR1 is SGHRS and CDR2 is YFSETQ. This CDR3 comprises 16 residues. The V gene is TRBV5-1, the J gene TRBJ2-3; TRBD2 agrees at 8 bases. This TCR came from a woman aged 55-69 years who had recovered from COVID-19. The sample comprised PBMCs or T cells enriched from blood (not recorded which). The CDR3 here is CASSSLGTRYTDTQYF. The CDR3 DNA is TGCGCCAGCAGCTCTCTCGGGACTAGATACACAGATACGCAGTATTTT.